The clone carrying this TCR beta chain has just a few counts. This entry comes from a study of patients and donors after allogeneic stem cell transplantation. V was clipped by 1 base and J by 3 bases; unmatched bases: 4. Germline CDR1 DFQATT, CDR2 SNEGSKA (reference sequence). The CDR3 totals 15 residues. TCRdb reanalysed the RT-PCR reads using MiXCR and keeps one entry per CDR3 protein. The table shows more than 850,000 distinct CDR3 sequences, with roughly 18% occurring only once. This receptor was taken from a human donor who was either an allogeneic HSCT recipient or a stem cell or donor lymphocyte infusion donor (not recorded which). It is not recorded whose cells these are; they may come from a transplant donor. Sequenced: blood, either unsorted or a sorted T cell fraction (not recorded which). This chain links TRBV20-1 with TRBJ2-2, with 8 bases matching TRBD2. The chain's CDR3 is CSARAGGTHTGELFF. In DNA form, the CDR3 reads TGCAGTGCTAGAGCGGGGGGGACTCACACCGGGGAGCTGTTTTTT.